This note documents a single T cell receptor beta chain sequence. This record comes from a study of Ad26.COV2.S vaccination and SARS-CoV-2 variants. Some clones are missing from TCRdb's copy, which holds only in-frame ones; the method was immunoSEQ multiplex PCR. The sample yields roughly 420,000 clones, roughly 89% seen once. V was shortened by 3 bases and J by 7 bases, with 30 bases between the two germline ends. CDR1 and CDR2 (germline): ENHRY, SYGVKD. This CDR3 region has 19 residues. Treatment defined: some 19 received Ad26.COV2.S at low or high dose, single or two shots; several received placebo; per-sample allocation not given. It was on day 63 after the first vaccine or placebo injection that samples were taken.

The TCR sequence derives from a person aged 18 to 65 who received the Ad26.COV2.S COVID-19 vaccine or a placebo. The J gene is TRBJ1-2, the V gene TRBV10-3; D is uncertain. Sequenced material: peripheral blood, taken in a trial of Ad26.COV2.S vaccine versus placebo. The CDR3 region has the DNA TGTGCCATCAGTGACGTGGCCCGCTTTCTAAGCACCTCGAGGTTTGGCTACACCTTC. Amino acids: CAISDVARFLSTSRFGYTF.